The source of this T cell receptor (beta chain) is a study of Ad26.COV2.S vaccination and SARS-CoV-2 variants. CDR1 LGHNA and CDR2 YNFKEQ come from the germline V gene. V was pared by 4 bases and J by 6 bases, with 12 bases between. This CDR3 region has 13 residues. Broader study findings: Placebo recipients showed lower spike-specific TCR breadth than vaccinees. Vaccinees reportedly had broad spike-specific CD8+ and CD4+ T cell responses.

Sequencing used immunoSEQ multiplex PCR; TCRdb keeps in-frame clones, though not all of them. Of 180,000 or so clones listed, around 88% are singletons. About this clone: What it recognizes is unknown.

The genes are TRBV4-2 and TRBJ1-1; D is undetermined. The sample in question was peripheral blood, obtained after recovery from COVID-19. This TCR derives from a human donor who had recovered from COVID-19. The CDR3: CASSPLPGSEAFF. The CDR3, as DNA: TGTGCCAGCAGCCCTCTACCTGGTTCTGAAGCTTTCTTT.